The 3 T cell receptor beta chains below all came from one sample that was sequenced in a study of T cells expressing NK-cell markers. TCRdb re-called the 5' RACE reads and shows each CDR3 protein once, DNA omitted. The sample totals some 150,000 distinct CDR3 sequences. Sequencing was carried out using blood T cells: a sorted CD56 or NKG2C T cell subset, CD4+ or CD8+ T cells, or bulk PBMC T cells (not recorded which). Receptors were obtained from a man aged 18 to 29 in good health.

J is TRBJ2-2 and V is TRBV29-1; with no DNA, the TCRdb D assignment of TRBD1 cannot be verified. Germline V CDR1 and CDR2: SQVTM, ANQGSEA. CDR3 length equals 16 residues. The CDR3 loop reads CSVEGGDRGDTGELFF.

The chain uses TRBV7-8 and TRBJ2-5; the D gene TCRdb calls, TRBD2, cannot be checked with no DNA. CDR1 and CDR2 (germline): SGHVS, FQNEAQ. CDR3 size: 14 residues. The CDR3 spells CASSPEGGGETQYF.

The CDR3 spells CASSERGPTEAFF. This chain connects TRBV6-1 to TRBJ1-1; without DNA, the TCRdb call of TRBD1 cannot be checked. The CDR3 consists of 13 residues. Germline values: CDR1 MNHNS, CDR2 SASEGT.